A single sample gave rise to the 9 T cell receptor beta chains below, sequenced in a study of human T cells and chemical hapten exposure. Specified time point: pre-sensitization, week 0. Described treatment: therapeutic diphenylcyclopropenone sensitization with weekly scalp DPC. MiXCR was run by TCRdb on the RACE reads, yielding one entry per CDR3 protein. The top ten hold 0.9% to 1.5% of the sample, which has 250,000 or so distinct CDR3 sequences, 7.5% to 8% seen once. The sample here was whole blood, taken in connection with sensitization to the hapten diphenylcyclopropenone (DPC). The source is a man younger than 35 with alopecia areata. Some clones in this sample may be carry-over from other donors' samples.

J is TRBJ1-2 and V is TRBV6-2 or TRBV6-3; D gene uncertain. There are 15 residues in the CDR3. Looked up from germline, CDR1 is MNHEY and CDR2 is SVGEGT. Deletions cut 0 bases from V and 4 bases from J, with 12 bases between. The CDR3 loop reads CASSYSSRPGYGYTF. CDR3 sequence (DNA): TGTGCCAGCAGTTACTCCTCAAGGCCGGGCTATGGCTACACCTTC.

The CDR3: CASSETRGPWEQYF. CDR3 in DNA: TGTGCCAGCAGTGAGACCAGGGGGCCTTGGGAGCAGTACTTC. This chain joins TRBV2 and TRBJ2-7; 8 bases match TRBD1. The CDR3 covers 14 residues. The V gene end was trimmed by 3 bases and the J gene end by 7 bases; junction bases not matched to a gene: 8. Germline CDR1 reads SNHLY; CDR2 reads FYNNEI.

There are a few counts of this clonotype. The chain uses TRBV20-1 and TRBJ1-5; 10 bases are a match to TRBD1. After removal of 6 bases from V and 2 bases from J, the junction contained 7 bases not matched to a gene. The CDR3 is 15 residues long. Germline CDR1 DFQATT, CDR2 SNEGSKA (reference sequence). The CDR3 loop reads CSALDRGTGNQPQHF. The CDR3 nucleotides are TGCAGTGCCCTGGACAGGGGGACAGGCAATCAGCCCCAGCATTTT.

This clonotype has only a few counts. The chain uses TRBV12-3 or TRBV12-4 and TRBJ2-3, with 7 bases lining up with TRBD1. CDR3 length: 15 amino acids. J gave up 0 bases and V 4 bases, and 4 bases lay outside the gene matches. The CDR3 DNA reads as TGTGCCAGCAGTTACCCAGGGGGAAGCACAGATACGCAGTATTTT. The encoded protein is CASSYPGGSTDTQYF.

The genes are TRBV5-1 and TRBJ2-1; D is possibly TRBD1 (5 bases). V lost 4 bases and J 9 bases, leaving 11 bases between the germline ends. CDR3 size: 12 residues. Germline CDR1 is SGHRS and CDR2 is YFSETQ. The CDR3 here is CASSPQTVEQFF. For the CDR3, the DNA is TGCGCCAGCAGCCCCCAGACAGTTGAGCAGTTCTTC.

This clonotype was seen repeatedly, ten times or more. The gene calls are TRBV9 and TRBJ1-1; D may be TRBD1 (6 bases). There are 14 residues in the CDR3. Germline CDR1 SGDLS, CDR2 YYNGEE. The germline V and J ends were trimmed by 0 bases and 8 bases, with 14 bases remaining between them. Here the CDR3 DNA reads TGTGCCAGCAGCGTAGCGGGGGCGGGCCTCGAAGCTTTCTTT. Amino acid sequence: CASSVAGAGLEAFF.

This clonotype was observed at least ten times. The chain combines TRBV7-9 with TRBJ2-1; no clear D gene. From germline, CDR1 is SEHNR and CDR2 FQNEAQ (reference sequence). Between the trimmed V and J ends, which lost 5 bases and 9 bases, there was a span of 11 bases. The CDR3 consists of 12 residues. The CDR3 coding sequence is TGTGCCAGCAGCAAAAGCGTCAGTGAGCAGTTCTTC. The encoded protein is CASSKSVSEQFF.

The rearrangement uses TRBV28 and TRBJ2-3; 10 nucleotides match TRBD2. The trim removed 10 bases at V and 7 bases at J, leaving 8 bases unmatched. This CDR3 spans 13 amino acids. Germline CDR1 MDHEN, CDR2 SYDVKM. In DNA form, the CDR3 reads TGTGCCAACAGCGGGGGGGCCGCAAATACGCAGTATTTT. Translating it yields CANSGGAANTQYF.

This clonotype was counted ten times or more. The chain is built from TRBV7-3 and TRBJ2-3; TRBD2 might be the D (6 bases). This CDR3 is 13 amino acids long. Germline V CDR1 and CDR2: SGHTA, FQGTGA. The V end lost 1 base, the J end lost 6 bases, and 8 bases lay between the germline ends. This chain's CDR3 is CASSLNGGDTQYF. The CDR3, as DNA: TGTGCCAGCAGCTTAAATGGGGGGGATACGCAGTATTTT.